This record covers a single T cell receptor (beta chain). Ten or more counts support this clonotype. Its binding antigen is unknown. There are no base qualities to consult, and no much larger clone falls within one base. Moderately to severely active disease, a Clinical Activity Score of at least 3, a NOSPECS grade of at least 4, and a duration under 3 months were present in ophthalmopathy patients. Patients with uncontrolled infections, other autoimmune diseases, pregnancy or lactation were excluded. Diagnoses were established on the basis of clinical symptoms, serum thyroxine and TRAb, thyroid ultrasound, and orbital computed tomography. PBMCs were separated from under 12 ml of fresh peripheral blood using Ficoll-Paque density gradient centrifugation. Total RNA was extracted with Trizol reagent, and quality was checked on an Agilent 2100 Bioanalyzer. The sample comes from a study of T cells in Graves' hyperthyroidism and ophthalmopathy (dated by TCRdb to the late 2010s). In terms of the full investigation: Peripheral blood samples were taken at initial diagnosis, before any treatment was given. To identify distinguishing TCR V-J signatures, a discovery cohort of some 100 patients was used, comprising approximately 40 with Graves' ophthalmopathy and some 57 with stable Graves' hyperthyroidism. Prospective prediction of ophthalmopathy was tested in an independent validation cohort of fewer than 20 hyperthyroidism patients and 17 patients who later progressed to ophthalmopathy. The roughly 100 discovery patients were divided at random into training and test sets in a 7:3 ratio. In about 6 Graves' hyperthyroidism patients, the study also compared T-cell repertoires from thyroid tissue with T-cell repertoires from blood. After sampling, hyperthyroidism patients received methimazole starting at 30 mg daily, and ophthalmopathy patients received high-dose intravenous methylprednisolone. The paper describes TCR Vbeta CDR3 sequencing of 140 or so peripheral blood samples, made up of fewer than 50 ophthalmopathy patients, some 76 hyperthyroidism patients and 17 progressor patients. Broad study findings and their caveats: A 13 V-J signature model separated ophthalmopathy from stable hyperthyroidism, with approximately 87% sensitivity and around 84% specificity in cross-validation and 80%/75% in testing. Most expanded thyroid clonotypes (frequency above 0.001) were also found in blood, which suggests that blood repertoires may mirror thyroid immune responses. Sample size was not statistically predetermined, and investigators were not blinded to group allocation. In validation, progression to ophthalmopathy was predicted by the model with more than 65% sensitivity and 72.22% specificity, a median of around 5.9 months before onset.

Amplification of TCR beta CDR3 regions was carried out from RNA transcripts. A first-round RT-PCR of the TCR CDR3 used the HTBI primer set with the Qiagen OneStep RT-PCR kit. Libraries were constructed in a second round of multiplex PCR, after which size selection and purification were performed. The libraries were sequenced on an Illumina HiSeq2000 using paired-end 100 bp reads. The original methods were these. SOAPnuke was used to process the raw data, throwing out any read that contained adapters or uncalled bases, had a mean Phred below 15, or lacked an exact constant-primer or identifier match. High-quality paired reads were merged using COPE v1.2.5, and each unique nucleotide sequence was defined as a clonotype. Clonotypes were aligned to IMGT TRBV, TRBD and TRBJ reference segments using MiTCR v1.1. The analysis included only V-J combinations with a frequency above 0.0001, which together covered approximately 99% of the repertoires. The TCS score was defined as the ratio of F50 (clonal expansion) to E x V (chaos), calculated using BLOSUM62-based TCRdist between CDR3 peptides within each V-J. Welch's t-statistics and random forest reduced just over 500 V-J features to 13, which were used in a naive Bayes classifier (R e1071). The raw public data were reprocessed by TCRdb itself: fastp quality trimming at Q25, MiXCR clonotype calling, in-frame beta chains only. Each entry merges the rows of one CDR3 protein and shows their most common DNA and genes. TCRdb, rather than the study authors, made the V and J calls. This sample lists some 490,000 distinct CDR3 sequences; roughly 23% were detected once. Jointly, the top ten make up approximately 54% of the sample.

This receptor was obtained from a woman aged 70 to 79 with Graves' ophthalmopathy. Sequences were obtained from blood.

Here is the DNA: TGTGCCAGCAGCCAAGTTACGGACGGCACTGAAGCTTTCTTT. Translated, it reads CASSQVTDGTEAFF. This sequence uses TRBV3-1 and TRBJ1-1; the D gene identity is not certain. The CDR3 starts with the cysteine, ends with the phenylalanine, and has 14 residues. The sequence is cut down to CDR3 DNA, 42 bases in frame from base 1. V drops 1 base and J drops 4 bases, leaving 10 bases in between. CDR1 and CDR2, per the germline V gene (reference sequence), are LGHDT and YNNKEL.